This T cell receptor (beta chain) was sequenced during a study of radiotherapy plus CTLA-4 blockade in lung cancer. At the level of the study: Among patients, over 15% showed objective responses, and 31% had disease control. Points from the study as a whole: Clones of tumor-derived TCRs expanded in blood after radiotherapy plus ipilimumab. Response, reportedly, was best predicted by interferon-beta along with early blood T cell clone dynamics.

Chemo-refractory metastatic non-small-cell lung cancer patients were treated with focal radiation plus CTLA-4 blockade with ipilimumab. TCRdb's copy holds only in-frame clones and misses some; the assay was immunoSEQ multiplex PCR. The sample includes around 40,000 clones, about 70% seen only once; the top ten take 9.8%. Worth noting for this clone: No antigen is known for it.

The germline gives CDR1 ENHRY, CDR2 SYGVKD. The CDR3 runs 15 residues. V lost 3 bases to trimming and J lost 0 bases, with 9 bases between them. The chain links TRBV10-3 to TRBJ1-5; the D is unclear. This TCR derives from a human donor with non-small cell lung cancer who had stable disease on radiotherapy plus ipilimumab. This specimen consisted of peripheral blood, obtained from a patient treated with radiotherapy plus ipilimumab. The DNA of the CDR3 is TGTGCCATCAGTGACAGTGTATATAGCAATCAGCCCCAGCATTTT. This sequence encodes CAISDSVYSNQPQHF.